These 5 T cell receptor beta chains were sequenced from one sample in a study of blood T cell repertoires in COVID-19. Generated by immunoSEQ multiplex PCR, the TCRdb table keeps only in-frame clones and is missing some. The sample consists of 150,000 or so clones, around 88% of them appearing once. Material: PBMCs or T cells enriched from blood (not recorded which). All receptors derive from a woman in her forties or fifties in a cohort exposed to, infected with or recovered from COVID-19 (not recorded which).

V and J are TRBV27 and TRBJ2-5, with D maybe TRBD2 (7 bases). The CDR3 loop spans 16 amino acids. The germline V gene encodes CDR1 MNHEY and CDR2 SMNVEV (reference sequence). V was trimmed by 3 bases and J by 5 bases, leaving 19 bases between them. The CDR3 DNA follows: TGTGCCAGCAGTTTGGGGGGGGGACATCCACCGGAGACCCAGTACTTC. Encoded protein: CASSLGGGHPPETQYF.

This chain uses TRBV5-1 with TRBJ1-1, with 9 bases fitting TRBD1. V gave up 3 bases and J gave up 7 bases; unmatched junction bases: 7. Germline assignment: CDR1 SGHRS and CDR2 YFSETQ. The CDR3 loop spans 14 amino acids. Here the CDR3 reads CASSYVTGGNEAFF. The CDR3 DNA reads TGCGCCAGCAGCTATGTGACAGGGGGTAATGAAGCTTTCTTT.

The chain is built from TRBV6-5 and TRBJ2-3; TRBD2 matches at 9 bases. V was pared by 6 bases and J by 5 bases, with 9 bases of the junction left unmatched. The CDR3 covers 15 residues. Germline V gene lookup returns CDR1 MNHEY and CDR2 SVGAGI. The CDR3 reads CASRRDAGGGDTQYF. DNA for the CDR3: TGTGCCAGCAGAAGGGATGCGGGGGGGGGAGATACGCAGTATTTT.

The sample holds a few counts of this clone. The J gene is TRBJ1-5, the V gene TRBV7-3; D gene unclear. CDR3 length: 13 residues. In germline, CDR1 is SGHTA, CDR2 FQGTGA. V lost 2 bases, J lost 5 bases, and 7 bases lay in between. CDR3 amino acids: CASSLSPDQPQHF. The DNA for the CDR3 is TGTGCCAGCAGCTTATCCCCTGATCAGCCCCAGCATTTT.

This chain links TRBV15 with TRBJ2-3; 7 bases are a match to TRBD2. V lost 4 bases, J lost 4 bases, and 8 bases stayed unmatched. In germline, CDR1 is LNHNV, CDR2 YYDKDF (reference sequence). The CDR3 length is 15 residues. The CDR3 DNA reads as TGTGCCACCAGCATGGGAGCGGGGACCGCAGATACGCAGTATTTT. Translating it yields CATSMGAGTADTQYF.